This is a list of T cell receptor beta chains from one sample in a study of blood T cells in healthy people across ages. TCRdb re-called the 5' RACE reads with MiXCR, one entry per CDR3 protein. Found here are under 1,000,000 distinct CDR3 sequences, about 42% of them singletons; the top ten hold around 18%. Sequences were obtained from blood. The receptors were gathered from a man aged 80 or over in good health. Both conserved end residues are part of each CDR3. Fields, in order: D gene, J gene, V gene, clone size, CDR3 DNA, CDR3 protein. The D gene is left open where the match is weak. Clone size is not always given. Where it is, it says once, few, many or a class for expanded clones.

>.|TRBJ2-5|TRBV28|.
TGTGCCAGCAGTTTATCGGGGCAAGACCAAGAGACCCAGTACTTC
CASSLSGQDQETQYF
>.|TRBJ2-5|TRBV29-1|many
TGCAGCGTTGCTAGCAACCAAGAGACCCAGTACTTC
CSVASNQETQYF
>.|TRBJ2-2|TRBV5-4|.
TGTGCCAGCAATCAGCAGGCCGCCGGAGACACCGGGGAGCTGTTTTTT
CASNQQAAGDTGELFF
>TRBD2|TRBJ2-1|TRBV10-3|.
TGTGCCATAGCCTATAGCGGGGACTACAATGAGCAGTTCTTC
CAIAYSGDYNEQFF
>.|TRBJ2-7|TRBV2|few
TGTGCCACCCTGGGGAACGAGCAGTACTTC
CATLGNEQYF
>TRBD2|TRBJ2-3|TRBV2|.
TGTGCCAGCAGGGGTAGCGGGCTCAGCACAGATACGCAGTATTTT
CASRGSGLSTDTQYF
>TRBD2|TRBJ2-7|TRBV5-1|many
TGCGCCAGCAGCCTCGGGACTAGCGGGAGCTACGAGCAGTACTTC
CASSLGTSGSYEQYF
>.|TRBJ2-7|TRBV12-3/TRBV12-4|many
TGTGCCAGCGGTCGCATAACGGGGGCACCCTCCTACGAGCAGTACTTC
CASGRITGAPSYEQYF
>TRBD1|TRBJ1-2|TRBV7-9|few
TGTGCCAGCAGCCTGCAAGGACAGGGGAACTATGGCTACACCTTC
CASSLQGQGNYGYTF
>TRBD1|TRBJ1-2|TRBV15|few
TGTGCCACCAGCAGAGATCTGGTGGGACAGGGAGTAGACTATGGCTACACCTTC
CATSRDLVGQGVDYGYTF
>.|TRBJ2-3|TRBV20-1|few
TGCAGTGCTAGAATTTTGACTATAACCGATACGCAGTATTTT
CSARILTITDTQYF
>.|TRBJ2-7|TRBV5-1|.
TGCGCCAGTCGCCGGGACACGACCACGAACGAGCAGTACTTC
CASRRDTTTNEQYF
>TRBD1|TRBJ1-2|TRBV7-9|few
TGTGCCAGCAGTCGGGACAGGAACTATGGCTACACCTTC
CASSRDRNYGYTF
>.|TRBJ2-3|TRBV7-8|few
TGTGCCAGCAGCTTTGGGCGCCGCACAGATACGCAGTATTTT
CASSFGRRTDTQYF
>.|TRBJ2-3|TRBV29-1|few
TGCAGCGTACAGGGTACTAGCACAGATACGCAGTATTTT
CSVQGTSTDTQYF